This T cell receptor beta chain comes out of a study of human T cells and chemical hapten exposure. Broader study findings: Patch test scores rose with PT1 expanded TCR counts, a positive correlation.

This CDR3 has 14 amino acids. The V end lost 3 bases, the J end lost 12 bases, and 15 bases lay between the germline ends. CDR1 and CDR2 from the germline V gene are MNHEY and SVGAGI. This clonotype was picked up a small number of times. Its specificity is unknown. The library gave individual cDNA molecules unique molecular identifiers. TCRdb itself ran the RACE reads through MiXCR, one entry per CDR3 protein. The sample lists approximately 400,000 distinct CDR3 sequences, about 5.1% occurring once. Indicated time point: pre-sensitization, week 0. As to treatment: therapeutic diphenylcyclopropenone sensitization with weekly scalp DPC. Blood sampling occurred before each patch-test application.

The source of this sequence is a woman between 45 and 60 years old with alopecia areata. Some clones in this sample may be carry-over from other donors' samples. The chain links TRBV6-5 to TRBJ1-6, with a tentative D call TRBD1 (5 bases). Sequencing used whole blood, obtained in connection with sensitization to the hapten diphenylcyclopropenone (DPC). CDR3 coding DNA: TGTGCCAGCAGTTATACGAAGTCGCAGGGACCCCTCCACTTT. This encodes CASSYTKSQGPLHF.